The T cell receptor (beta chain) described here comes from a study of CD8+CD57+ T cells in acquired aplastic anemia. Study in general: Sorted cells (CD4+ and CD8+) yielded DNA amounts that averaged about 3.1 ug. General observations from the study: A significant difference in CD8+ Simpson's diversity between patients and controls was not found.

Using genomic DNA as the template, TCR beta VDJ and CDR3 profiling was carried out. TCRdb reprocessed the reads via MiXCR and lists one record per CDR3 protein. The repertoire consists of around 200,000 distinct CDR3 sequences, with around 63% occurring once and the leading ten covering more than 40%. Trimming stripped 3 bases from V and 2 bases from J, with 17 bases between. This CDR3 spans 16 amino acids. The germline gives CDR1 SNHLY, CDR2 FYNNEI. All patients picked for sequencing had shown, by flow cytometry, an expansion of CD8+CD57+ cells. All participating patients were living with severe acquired aplastic anemia. Concerning this clonotype itself: The antigen remains undetermined.

The TCR was taken from a human donor with aplastic anemia. Material: sorted CD4+, CD8+, or CD8+CD57+ T cells (not recorded which) from PBMCs. V is TRBV2 and J is TRBJ2-7, with a tentative D call TRBD2 (6 bases). The CDR3 nucleotides read TGTGCCAGCAGTGAGGGCGCGGGACGCCTAACCTACGAGCAGTACTTC. Its protein product is CASSEGAGRLTYEQYF.